One sample yielded the 4 T cell receptor beta chains listed below, sequenced in a study of tissue T cells after allogeneic stem cell transplantation. Assay: immunoSEQ multiplex PCR; the TCRdb copy retains only in-frame clones and omits some. The data hold about 43,000 clones, with approximately 92% observed a single time. Sequencing was performed on blood, taken before transplantation. These receptors originate from a woman aged 40-75 years who later had graft-versus-host disease after an allogeneic stem cell transplant.

The chain uses TRBV20-1 and TRBJ2-2, with TRBD1 matching over 9 bases. In germline, CDR1 is DFQATT, CDR2 SNEGSKA (reference sequence). The CDR3 loop spans 15 amino acids. V lost 3 bases, J lost 2 bases, and 4 bases stayed unmatched. The CDR3 region has the DNA TGCAGTGCTAGTGGACAGGGGCCTAACACCGGGGAGCTGTTTTTT. Translating gives CSASGQGPNTGELFF.

Of note for this clone: Germline and junction disagree at one end, which may indicate a read error. In DNA, the CDR3 is TGTGCTAGCAACCCGTGGGGGACTAGCGGGAACACCGGGGAGCTGTTTTTT. Its translation is CASNPWGTSGNTGELFF. The genes are TRBV7-7 and TRBJ2-2; 11 bases are shared with TRBD2. The CDR3 is made up of 17 amino acids. Per germline, CDR1 SSHAT and CDR2 FNYEAQ (reference sequence).

The CDR3 reads CASSYGTAEETQYF. Written as DNA, the CDR3 is TGTGCCAGCAGTTACGGGACAGCAGAAGAGACCCAGTACTTC. V gene TRBV6-5 combines with J gene TRBJ2-5; 7 nucleotides agree with TRBD1. In germline, CDR1 is MNHEY, CDR2 SVGAGI. The trim removed 2 bases at V and 3 bases at J, leaving 3 bases unmatched. CDR3 size: 14 residues.

In its sample, this clone was seen once. This CDR3 is CASGQGIGSNQPQHF. DNA for the CDR3: TGCGCCAGCGGACAGGGGATTGGGAGCAATCAGCCCCAGCATTTT. The chain carries TRBV10-2 and TRBJ1-5, with TRBD1 matching 9 bases. This CDR3 has 15 residues. V trimming: 8 bases; J trimming: 1 base; junction bases outside the gene matches: 6. Germline loops: CDR1 WSHSY, CDR2 SAAADI.